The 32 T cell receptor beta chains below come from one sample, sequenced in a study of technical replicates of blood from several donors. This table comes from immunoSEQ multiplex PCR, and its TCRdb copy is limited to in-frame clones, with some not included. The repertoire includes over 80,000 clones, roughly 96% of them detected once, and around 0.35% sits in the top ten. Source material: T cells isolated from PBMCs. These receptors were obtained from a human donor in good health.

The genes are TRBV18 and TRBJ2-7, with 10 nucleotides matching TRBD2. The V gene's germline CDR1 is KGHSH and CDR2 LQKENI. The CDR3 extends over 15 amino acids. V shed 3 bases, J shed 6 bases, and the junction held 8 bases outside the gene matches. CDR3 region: CASSPIAGGGPEQYF. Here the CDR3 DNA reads TGTGCCAGCTCACCCATAGCGGGAGGAGGCCCCGAGCAGTACTTC.

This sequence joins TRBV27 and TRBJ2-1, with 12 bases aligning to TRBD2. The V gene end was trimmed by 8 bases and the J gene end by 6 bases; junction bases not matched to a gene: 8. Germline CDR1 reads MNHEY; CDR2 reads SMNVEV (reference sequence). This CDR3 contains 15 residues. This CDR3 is CASVNPSGRANEQFF. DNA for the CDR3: TGTGCCAGCGTTAACCCTAGCGGGAGGGCCAATGAGCAGTTCTTC.

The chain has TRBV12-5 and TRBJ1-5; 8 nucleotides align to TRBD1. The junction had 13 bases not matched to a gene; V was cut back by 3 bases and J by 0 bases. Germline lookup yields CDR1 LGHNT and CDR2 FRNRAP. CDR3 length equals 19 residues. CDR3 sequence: CASGFLRDRSVYSNQPQHF. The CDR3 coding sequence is TGTGCTAGTGGTTTTCTCCGGGACAGGTCTGTCTATAGCAATCAGCCCCAGCATTTT.

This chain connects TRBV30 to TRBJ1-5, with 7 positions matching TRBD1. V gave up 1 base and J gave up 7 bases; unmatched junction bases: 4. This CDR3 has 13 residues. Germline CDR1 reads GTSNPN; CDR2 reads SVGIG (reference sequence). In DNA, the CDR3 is TGTGCCTGGAGTGGACAGGGTGGACAGCCCCAGCATTTT. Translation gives CAWSGQGGQPQHF.

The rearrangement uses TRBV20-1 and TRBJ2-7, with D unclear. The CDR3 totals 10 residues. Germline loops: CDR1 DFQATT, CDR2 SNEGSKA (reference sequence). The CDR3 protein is CSAPSYEQYF. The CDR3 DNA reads TGCAGCGCACCTAGCTACGAGCAGTACTTC.

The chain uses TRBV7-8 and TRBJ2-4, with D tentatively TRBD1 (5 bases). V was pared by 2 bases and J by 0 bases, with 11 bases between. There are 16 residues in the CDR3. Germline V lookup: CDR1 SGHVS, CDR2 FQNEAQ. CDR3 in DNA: TGTGCCAGCAGCTTACTTGGACACCTAGCCAAAAACATTCAGTACTTC. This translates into CASSLLGHLAKNIQYF. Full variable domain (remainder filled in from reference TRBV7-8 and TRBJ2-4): GAGVSQSPRYKVAKRGQDVALRCDPISGHVSLFWYQQALGQGPEFLTYFQNEAQLDKSGLPSDRFFAERPEGSVSTLKIQRTQQEDSAVYLCASSLLGHLAKNIQYFGAGTRLSVL.

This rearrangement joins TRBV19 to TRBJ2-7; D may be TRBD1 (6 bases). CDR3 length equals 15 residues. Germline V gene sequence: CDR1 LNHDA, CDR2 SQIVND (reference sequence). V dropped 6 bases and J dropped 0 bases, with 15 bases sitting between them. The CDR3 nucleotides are TGTGCCAGTAGAGACCCCCTAGGGGGCTCCTACGAGCAGTACTTC. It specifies CASRDPLGGSYEQYF.

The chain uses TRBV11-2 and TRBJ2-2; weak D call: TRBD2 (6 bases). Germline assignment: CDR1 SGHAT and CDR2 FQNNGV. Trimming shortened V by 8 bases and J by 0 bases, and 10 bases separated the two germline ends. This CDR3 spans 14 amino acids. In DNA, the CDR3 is TGTGCCAGCTGGACTACGCCGAACACCGGGGAGCTGTTTTTT. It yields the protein CASWTTPNTGELFF.

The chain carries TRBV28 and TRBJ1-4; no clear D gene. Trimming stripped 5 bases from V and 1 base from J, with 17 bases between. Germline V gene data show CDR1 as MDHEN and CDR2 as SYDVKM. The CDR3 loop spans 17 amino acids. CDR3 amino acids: CASSRSAGSGTNEKLFF. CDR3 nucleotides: TGTGCCAGCAGTAGGAGCGCCGGGAGTGGAACTAATGAAAAACTGTTTTTT.

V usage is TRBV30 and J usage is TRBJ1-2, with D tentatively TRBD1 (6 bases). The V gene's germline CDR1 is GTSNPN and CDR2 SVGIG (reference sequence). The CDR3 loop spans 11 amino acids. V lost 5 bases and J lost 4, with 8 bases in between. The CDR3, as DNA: TGTGCCTGGGGGACAACCTATGGCTACACCTTC. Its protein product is CAWGTTYGYTF. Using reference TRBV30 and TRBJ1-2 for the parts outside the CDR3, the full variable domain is SQTIHQWPATLVQPVGSPLSLECTVEGTSNPNLYWYRQAAGRGLQLLFYSVGIGQISSEVPQNLSASRPQDRQFILSSKKLLLSDSGFYLCAWGTTYGYTFGSGTRLTVV.

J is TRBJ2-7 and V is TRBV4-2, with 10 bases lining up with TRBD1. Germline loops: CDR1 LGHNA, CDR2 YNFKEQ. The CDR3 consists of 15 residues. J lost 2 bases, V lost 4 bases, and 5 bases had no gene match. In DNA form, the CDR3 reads TGTGCCAGCAGCCGAGGACAGGGGGGAACCTACGAGCAGTACTTC. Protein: CASSRGQGGTYEQYF.

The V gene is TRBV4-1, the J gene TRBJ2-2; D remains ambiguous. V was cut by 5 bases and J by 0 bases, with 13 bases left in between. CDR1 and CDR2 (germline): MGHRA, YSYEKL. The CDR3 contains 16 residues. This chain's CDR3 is CASSSLKPSNTGELFF. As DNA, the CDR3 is TGCGCCAGCAGCTCACTCAAACCATCGAACACCGGGGAGCTGTTTTTT.

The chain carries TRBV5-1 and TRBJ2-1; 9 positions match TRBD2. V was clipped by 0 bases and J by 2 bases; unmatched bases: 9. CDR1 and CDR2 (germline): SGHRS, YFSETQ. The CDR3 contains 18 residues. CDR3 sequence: CASSLAKLAGAAYNEQFF. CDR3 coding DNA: TGCGCCAGCAGCTTGGCCAAACTAGCGGGTGCCGCCTACAATGAGCAGTTCTTC.

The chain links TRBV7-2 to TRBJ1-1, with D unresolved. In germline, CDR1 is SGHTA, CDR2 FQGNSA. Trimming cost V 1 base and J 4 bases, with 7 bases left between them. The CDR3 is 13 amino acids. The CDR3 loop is CASSLESGTEAFF. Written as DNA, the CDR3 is TGTGCCAGCAGCTTAGAGAGTGGCACTGAAGCTTTCTTT. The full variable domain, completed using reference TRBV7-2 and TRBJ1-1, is GAGVSQSPSNKVTEKGKDVELRCDPISGHTALYWYRQSLGQGLEFLIYFQGNSAPDKSGLPSDRFSAERTGGSVSTLTIQRTQQEDSAVYLCASSLESGTEAFFGQGTRLTVV.

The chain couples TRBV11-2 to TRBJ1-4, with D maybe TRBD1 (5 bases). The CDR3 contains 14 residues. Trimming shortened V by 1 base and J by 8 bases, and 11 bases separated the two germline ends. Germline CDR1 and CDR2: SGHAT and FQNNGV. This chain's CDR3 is CASSLVQAREKLFF. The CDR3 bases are TGTGCCAGCAGCTTAGTACAGGCCCGAGAAAAACTGTTTTTT.

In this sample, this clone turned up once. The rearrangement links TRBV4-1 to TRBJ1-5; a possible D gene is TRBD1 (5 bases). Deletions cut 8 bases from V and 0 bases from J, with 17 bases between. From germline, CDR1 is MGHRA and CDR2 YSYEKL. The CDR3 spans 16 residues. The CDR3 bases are TGCGCCAGCTCCACTTACCAGGGAAATAGCAATCAGCCCCAGCATTTT. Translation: CASSTYQGNSNQPQHF.

The DNA of the CDR3 is TGTGCCAGTAGTCAACAGGGACCTGGAAACACCATATATTTT. Its translation: CASSQQGPGNTIYF. The V and J genes are TRBV19 and TRBJ1-3, with D perhaps TRBD1 (6 bases). The CDR3 extends over 14 amino acids. CDR1 is LNHDA, CDR2 SQIVND, per germline (reference sequence). Trimming took off 5 bases at V and 2 bases at J, with 10 bases between the two ends.

CDR3 residues: CATSATGEAFF. CDR3 nucleotides: TGTGCCACCTCAGCCACAGGCGAAGCTTTCTTT. V is TRBV6-5 and J is TRBJ1-1; maybe TRBD1 (5 bases). The CDR3 is 11 amino acids. V lost 10 bases and J 8 bases, leaving 14 bases between the germline ends. Germline V lookup: CDR1 MNHEY, CDR2 SVGAGI.

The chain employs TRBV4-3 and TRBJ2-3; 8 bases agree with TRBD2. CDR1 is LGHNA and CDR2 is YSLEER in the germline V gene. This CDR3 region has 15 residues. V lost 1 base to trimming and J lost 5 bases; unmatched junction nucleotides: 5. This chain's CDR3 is CASSQVSGTEDTQYF. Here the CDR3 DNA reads TGCGCCAGCAGCCAAGTTAGCGGGACGGAAGATACGCAGTATTTT.

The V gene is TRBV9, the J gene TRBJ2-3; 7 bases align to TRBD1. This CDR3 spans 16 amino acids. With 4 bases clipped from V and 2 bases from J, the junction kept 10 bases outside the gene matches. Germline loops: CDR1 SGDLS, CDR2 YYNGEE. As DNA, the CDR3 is TGTGCCAGCAGCTCTAAACATGGACAGGCCACAGATACGCAGTATTTT. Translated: CASSSKHGQATDTQYF. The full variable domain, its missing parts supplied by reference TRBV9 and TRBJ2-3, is DSGVTQTPKHLITATGQRVTLRCSPRSGDLSVYWYQQSLDQGLQFLIQYYNGEERAKGNILERFSAQQFPDLHSELNLSSLELGDSALYFCASSSKHGQATDTQYFGPGTRLTVL.

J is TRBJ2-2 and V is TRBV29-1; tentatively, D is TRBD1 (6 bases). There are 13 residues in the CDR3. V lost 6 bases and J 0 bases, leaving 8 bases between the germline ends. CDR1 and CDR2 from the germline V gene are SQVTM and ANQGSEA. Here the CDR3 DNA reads TGCAGCGTGGACAGTGCGAACACCGGGGAGCTGTTTTTT. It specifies CSVDSANTGELFF.

CDR3 sequence: CASSLSPAGVIYEQYF. The CDR3 DNA follows: TGTGCCAGCAGCTTAAGCCCAGCGGGAGTCATCTACGAGCAGTACTTC. The chain links TRBV7-8 to TRBJ2-7; 8 positions agree with TRBD2. Germline assignment: CDR1 SGHVS and CDR2 FQNEAQ. CDR3 length: 16 amino acids. V lost 2 bases and J lost 3; bases outside the gene matches: 9.

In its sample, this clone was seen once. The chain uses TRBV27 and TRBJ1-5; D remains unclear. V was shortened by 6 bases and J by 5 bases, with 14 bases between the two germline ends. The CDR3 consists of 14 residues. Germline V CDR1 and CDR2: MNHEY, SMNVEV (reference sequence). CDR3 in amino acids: CASSRPGSDQPQHF. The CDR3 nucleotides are TGTGCCAGCAGCCGACCCGGGTCGGATCAGCCCCAGCATTTT.

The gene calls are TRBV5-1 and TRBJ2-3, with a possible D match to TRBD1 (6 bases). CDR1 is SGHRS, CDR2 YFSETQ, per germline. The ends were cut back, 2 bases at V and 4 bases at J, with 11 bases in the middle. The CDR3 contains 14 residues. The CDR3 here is CASSLEGGADTQYF. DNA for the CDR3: TGCGCCAGCAGCTTAGAAGGGGGAGCAGATACGCAGTATTTT. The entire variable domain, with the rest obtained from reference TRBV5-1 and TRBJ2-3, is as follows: KAGVTQTPRYLIKTRGQQVTLSCSPISGHRSVSWYQQTPGQGLQFLFEYFSETQRNKGNFPGRFSGRQFSNSRSEMNVSTLELGDSALYLCASSLEGGADTQYFGPGTRLTVL.

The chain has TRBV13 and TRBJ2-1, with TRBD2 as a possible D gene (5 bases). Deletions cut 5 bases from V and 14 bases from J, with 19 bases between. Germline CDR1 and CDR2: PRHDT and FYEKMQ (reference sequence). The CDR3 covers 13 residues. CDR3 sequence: CASSNLHGVGEFF. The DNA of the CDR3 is TGTGCCAGCAGCAACCTCCATGGAGTCGGGGAGTTCTTC. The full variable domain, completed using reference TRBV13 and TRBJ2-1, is AAGVIQSPRHLIKEKRETATLKCYPIPRHDTVYWYQQGPGQDPQFLISFYEKMQSDKGSIPDRFSAQQFSDYHSELNMSSLELGDSALYFCASSNLHGVGEFFGPGTRLTVL.

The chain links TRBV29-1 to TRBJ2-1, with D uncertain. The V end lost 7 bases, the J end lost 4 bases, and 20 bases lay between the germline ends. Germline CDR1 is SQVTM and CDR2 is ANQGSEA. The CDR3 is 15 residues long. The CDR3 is CSACCLGHPYNEQFF. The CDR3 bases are TGCAGCGCTTGCTGCCTGGGCCATCCGTACAATGAGCAGTTCTTC.

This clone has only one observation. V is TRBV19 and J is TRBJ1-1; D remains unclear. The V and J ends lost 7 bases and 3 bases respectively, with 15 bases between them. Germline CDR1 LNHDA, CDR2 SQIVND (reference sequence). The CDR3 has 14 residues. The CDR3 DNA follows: TGTGCCAGTACCCAAGCGACGGCCCACACTGAAGCTTTCTTT. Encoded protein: CASTQATAHTEAFF.

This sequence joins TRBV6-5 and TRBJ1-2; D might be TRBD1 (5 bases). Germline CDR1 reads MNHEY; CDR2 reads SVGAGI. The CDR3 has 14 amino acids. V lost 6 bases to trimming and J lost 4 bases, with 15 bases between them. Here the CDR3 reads CASSQDRNPYGYTF. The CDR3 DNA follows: TGTGCCAGCAGCCAAGACAGAAACCCCTATGGCTACACCTTC.

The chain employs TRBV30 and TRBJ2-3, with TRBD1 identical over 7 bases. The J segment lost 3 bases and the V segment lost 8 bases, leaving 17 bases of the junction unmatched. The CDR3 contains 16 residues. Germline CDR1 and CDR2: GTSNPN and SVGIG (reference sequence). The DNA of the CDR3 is TGTGCCGCCCCGGAGAGACAGGGTAAAGGTACAGATACGCAGTATTTT. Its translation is CAAPERQGKGTDTQYF.

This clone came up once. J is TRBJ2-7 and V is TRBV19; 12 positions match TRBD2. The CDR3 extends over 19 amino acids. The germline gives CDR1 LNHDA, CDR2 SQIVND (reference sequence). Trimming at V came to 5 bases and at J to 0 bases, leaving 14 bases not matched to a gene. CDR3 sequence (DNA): TGTGCCAGTAGTTCCCGACCTGGGACTAGCGGGTTGAGCTCCTACGAGCAGTACTTC. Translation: CASSSRPGTSGLSSYEQYF.

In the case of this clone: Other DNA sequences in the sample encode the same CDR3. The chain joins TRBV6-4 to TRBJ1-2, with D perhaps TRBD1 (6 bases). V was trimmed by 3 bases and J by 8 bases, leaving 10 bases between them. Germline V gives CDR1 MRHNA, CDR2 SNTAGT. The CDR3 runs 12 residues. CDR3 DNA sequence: TGTGCCAGCAGTGAAACAGGGCAGGGCTACACCTTC. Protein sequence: CASSETGQGYTF.

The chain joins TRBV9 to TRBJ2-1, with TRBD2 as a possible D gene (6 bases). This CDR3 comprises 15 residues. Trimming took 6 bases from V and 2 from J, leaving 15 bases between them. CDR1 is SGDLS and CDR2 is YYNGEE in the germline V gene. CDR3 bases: TGTGCCAGCACCGGAGGGCAGACTGCCTACAATGAGCAGTTCTTC. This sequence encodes CASTGGQTAYNEQFF.